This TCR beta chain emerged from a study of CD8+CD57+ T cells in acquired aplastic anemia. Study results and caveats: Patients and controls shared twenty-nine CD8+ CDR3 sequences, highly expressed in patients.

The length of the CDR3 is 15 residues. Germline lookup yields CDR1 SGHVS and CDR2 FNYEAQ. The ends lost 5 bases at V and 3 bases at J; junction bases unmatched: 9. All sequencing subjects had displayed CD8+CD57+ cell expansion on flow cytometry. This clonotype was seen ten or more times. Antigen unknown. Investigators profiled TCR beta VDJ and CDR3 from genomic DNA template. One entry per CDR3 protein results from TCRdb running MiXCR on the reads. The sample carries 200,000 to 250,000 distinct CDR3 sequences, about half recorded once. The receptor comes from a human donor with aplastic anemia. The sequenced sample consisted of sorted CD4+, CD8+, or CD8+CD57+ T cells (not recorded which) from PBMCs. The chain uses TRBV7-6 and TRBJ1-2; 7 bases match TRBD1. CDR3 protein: CASSGGSGQYYGYTF. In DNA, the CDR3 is TGTGCCAGCAGCGGGGGGTCGGGACAGTACTATGGCTACACCTTC.